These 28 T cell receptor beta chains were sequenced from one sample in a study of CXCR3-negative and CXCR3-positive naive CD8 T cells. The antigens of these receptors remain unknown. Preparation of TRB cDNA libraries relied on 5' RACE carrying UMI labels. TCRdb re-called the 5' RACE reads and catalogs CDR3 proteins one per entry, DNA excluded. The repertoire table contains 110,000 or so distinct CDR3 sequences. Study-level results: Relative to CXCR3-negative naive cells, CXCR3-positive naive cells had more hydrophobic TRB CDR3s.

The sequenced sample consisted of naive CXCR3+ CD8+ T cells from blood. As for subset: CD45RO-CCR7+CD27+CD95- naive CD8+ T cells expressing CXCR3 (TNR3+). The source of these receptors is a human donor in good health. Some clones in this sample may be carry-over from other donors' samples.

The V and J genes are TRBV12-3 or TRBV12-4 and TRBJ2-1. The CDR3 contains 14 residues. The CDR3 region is CASSFPSAYNEQFF.

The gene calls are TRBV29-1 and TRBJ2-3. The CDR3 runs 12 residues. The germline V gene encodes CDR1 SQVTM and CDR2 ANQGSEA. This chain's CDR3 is CSVDGLADTQYF.

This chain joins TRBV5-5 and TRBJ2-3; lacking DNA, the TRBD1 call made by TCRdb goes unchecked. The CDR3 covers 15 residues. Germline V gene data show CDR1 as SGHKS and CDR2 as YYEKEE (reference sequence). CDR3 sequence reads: CASSGTESSGDTQYF.

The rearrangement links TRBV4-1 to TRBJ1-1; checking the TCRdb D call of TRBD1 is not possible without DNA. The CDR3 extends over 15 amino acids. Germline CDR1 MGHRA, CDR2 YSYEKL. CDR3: CASSQSGTGGTEAFF.

This CDR3 reads CASSGTHRDPGGGEQFF. J is TRBJ2-1 and V is TRBV2; TCRdb picks TRBD1, but there is no DNA to check that call. The length of the CDR3 is 17 residues. Germline assignment: CDR1 SNHLY and CDR2 FYNNEI.

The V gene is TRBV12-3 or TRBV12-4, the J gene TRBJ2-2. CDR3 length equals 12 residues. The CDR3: CASTGDAGELFF.

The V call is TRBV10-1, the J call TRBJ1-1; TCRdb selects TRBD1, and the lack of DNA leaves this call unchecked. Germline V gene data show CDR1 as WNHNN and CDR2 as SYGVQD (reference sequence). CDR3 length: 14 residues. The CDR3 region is CASRPTGSGTEAFF.

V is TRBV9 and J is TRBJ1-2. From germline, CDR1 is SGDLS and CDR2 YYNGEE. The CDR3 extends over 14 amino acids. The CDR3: CASSLGTSHYGYTF. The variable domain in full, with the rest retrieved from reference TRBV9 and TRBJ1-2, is DSGVTQTPKHLITATGQRVTLRCSPRSGDLSVYWYQQSLDQGLQFLIQYYNGEERAKGNILERFSAQQFPDLHSELNLSSLELGDSALYFCASSLGTSHYGYTFGSGTRLTVV.

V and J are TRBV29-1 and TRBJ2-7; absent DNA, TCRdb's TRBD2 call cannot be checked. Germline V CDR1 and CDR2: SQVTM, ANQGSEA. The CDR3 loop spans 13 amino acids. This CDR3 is CSVSGPGSYEQCF.

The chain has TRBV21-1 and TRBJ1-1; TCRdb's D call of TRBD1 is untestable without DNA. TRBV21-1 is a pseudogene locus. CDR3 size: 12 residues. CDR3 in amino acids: CASNREFPGAFF.

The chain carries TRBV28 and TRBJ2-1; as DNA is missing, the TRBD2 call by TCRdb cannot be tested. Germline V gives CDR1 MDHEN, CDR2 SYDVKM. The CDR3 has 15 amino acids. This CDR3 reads CASSATGGVKDEQFF.

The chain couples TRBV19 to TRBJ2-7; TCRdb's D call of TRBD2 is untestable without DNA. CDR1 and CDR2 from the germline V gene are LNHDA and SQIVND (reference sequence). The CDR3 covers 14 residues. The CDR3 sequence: CASSSGSLSYEQYF. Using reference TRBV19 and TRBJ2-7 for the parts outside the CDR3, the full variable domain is DGGITQSPKYLFRKEGQNVTLSCEQNLNHDAMYWYRQDPGQGLRLIYYSQIVNDFQKGDIAEGYSVSREKKESFPLTVTSAQKNPTAFYLCASSSGSLSYEQYFGPGTRLTVT.

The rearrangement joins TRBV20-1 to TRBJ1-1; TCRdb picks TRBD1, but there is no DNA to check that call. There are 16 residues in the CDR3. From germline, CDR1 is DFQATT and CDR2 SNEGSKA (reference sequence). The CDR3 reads CSARGSGGARNTEAFF.

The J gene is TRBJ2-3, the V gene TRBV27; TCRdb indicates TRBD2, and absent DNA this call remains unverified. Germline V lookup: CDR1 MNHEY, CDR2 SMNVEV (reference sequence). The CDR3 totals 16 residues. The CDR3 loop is CASSTTSGGYTDTQYF.

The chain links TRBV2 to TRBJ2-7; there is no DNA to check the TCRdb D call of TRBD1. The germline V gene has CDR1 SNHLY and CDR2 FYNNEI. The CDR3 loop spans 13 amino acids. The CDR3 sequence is CASSGTAGYEQYF.

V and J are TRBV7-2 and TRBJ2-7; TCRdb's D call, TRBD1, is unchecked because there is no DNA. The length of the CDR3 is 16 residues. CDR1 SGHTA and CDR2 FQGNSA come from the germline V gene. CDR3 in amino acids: CASSLAAVAPSYEQYF.

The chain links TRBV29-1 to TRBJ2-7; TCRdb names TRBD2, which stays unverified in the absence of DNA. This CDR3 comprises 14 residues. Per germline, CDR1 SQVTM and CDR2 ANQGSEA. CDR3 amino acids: CSVSLAGGPYEQYF.

The CDR3 spells CSVEGTSGSYEQYF. This chain uses TRBV29-1 with TRBJ2-7; TCRdb designates TRBD2, a call that cannot be tested without DNA. The CDR3 has 14 residues. Germline V CDR1 and CDR2: SQVTM, ANQGSEA.

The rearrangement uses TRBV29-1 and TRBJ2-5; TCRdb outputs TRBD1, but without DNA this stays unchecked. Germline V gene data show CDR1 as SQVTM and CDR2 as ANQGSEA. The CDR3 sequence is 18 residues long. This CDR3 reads CSVEDRYRDRGRGETQYF.

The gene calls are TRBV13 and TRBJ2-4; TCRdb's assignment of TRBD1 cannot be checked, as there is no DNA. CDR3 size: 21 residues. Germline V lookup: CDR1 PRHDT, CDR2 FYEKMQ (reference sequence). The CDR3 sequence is CASSYQKGQDARNDFSNIQYF. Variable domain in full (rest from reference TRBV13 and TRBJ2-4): AAGVIQSPRHLIKEKRETATLKCYPIPRHDTVYWYQQGPGQDPQFLISFYEKMQSDKGSIPDRFSAQQFSDYHSELNMSSLELGDSALYFCASSYQKGQDARNDFSNIQYFGAGTRLSVL.

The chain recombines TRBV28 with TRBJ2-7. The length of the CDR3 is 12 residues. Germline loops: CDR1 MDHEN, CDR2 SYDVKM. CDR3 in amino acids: CASSLFVYEQYF.

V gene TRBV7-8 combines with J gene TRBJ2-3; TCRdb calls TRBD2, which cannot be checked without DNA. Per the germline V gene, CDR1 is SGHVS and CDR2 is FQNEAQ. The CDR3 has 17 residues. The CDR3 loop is CASSHPSRDHFTDTQYF.

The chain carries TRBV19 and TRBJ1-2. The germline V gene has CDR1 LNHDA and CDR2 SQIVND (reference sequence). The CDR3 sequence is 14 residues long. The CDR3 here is CASSTLEGSYGYTF.

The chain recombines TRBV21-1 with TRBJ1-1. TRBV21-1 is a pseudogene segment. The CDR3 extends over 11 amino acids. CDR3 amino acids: CASSFHTEAFF.

CDR3 sequence reads: CASMPRGSQYNEQFF. The V gene is TRBV5-1, the J gene TRBJ2-1; the D gene TCRdb calls, TRBD1, cannot be checked with no DNA. The CDR3 is 15 amino acids. Germline CDR1 is SGHRS and CDR2 is YFSETQ.

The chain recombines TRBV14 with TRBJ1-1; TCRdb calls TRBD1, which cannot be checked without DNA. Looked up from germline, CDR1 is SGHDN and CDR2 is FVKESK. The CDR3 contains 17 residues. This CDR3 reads CASSQEYSMTGLSGAFF.

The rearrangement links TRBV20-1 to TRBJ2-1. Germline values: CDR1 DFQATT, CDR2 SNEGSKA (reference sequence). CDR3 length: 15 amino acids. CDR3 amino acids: CSARDVYGKYNEQFF.

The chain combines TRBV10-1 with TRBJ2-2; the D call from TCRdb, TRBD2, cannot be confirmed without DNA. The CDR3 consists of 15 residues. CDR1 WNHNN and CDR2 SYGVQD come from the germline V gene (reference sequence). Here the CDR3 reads CASSEVQGPTGELFF.